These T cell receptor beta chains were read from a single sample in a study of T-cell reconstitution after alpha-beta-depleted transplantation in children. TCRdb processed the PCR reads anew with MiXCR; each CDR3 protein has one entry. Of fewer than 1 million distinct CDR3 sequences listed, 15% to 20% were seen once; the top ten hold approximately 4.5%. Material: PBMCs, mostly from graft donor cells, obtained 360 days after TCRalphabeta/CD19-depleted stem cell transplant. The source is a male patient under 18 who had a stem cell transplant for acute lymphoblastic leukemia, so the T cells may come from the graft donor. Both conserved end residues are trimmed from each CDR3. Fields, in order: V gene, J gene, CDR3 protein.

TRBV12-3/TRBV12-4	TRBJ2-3	ASSLAHIAVITDTQY
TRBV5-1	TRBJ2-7	ASSVSGTSSYEQY
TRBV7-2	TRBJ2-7	ASSLAAGLTYEQY
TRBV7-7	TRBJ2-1	ASSLAPGNEQF
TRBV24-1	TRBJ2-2	ATSDPTRDTGELF
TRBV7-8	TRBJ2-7	ASSLDPDSYEQY
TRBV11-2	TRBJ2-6	ASSLGTSGIGANVLT
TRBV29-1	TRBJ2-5	SVEDQGWAQY
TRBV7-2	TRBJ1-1	ASSLTGTVTEAF
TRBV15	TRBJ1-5	ATSRQGEPSNQPQH
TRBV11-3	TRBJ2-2	ASSLLAERELF
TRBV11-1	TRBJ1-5	ASSRGRVGNQPQH
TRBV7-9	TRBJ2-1	ASSLGLAGLLGEQF
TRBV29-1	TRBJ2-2	SVEKVWLDSSPNTGELF
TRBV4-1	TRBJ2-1	ASSQVGARYNEQF
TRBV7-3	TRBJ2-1	ASSLDGDYSYNEQF
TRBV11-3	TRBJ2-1	ASSLTGGGMDEQF
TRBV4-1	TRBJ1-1	ASSHAWGDMNTEAF
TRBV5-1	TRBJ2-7	ASSFDGGEQY
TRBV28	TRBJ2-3	ASFPGGADTQY
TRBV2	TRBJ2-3	ASRGQLSAHYTQY
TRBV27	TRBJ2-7	ASSFGAGQSSYEQY
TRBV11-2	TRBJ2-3	ASSLRGALASDTQY
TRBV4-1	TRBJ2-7	ASSLHILTSKVEQY
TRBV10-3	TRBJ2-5	AIWTGGTETQY
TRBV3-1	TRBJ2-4	ASSHFGQGTTKNIQY
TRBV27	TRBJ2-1	ASTGHLSYNEQF
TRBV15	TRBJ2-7	ATSRDGFSGSSYEQY
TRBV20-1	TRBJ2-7	SAPRMLAGDYEQY
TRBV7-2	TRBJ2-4	ASSSRGREDIQY
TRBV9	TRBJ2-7	ASSVGLAGGTEQY